The 30 T cell receptor beta chains given below trace back to one sample, sequenced in a study of cytomegalovirus exposure and HLA in healthy donors. Both 60 Vbeta primers and 13 Jbeta primers went into the PCR. Clones were sequenced by immunoSEQ multiplex PCR, and TCRdb holds only the in-frame ones, with some missing. The data hold 150,000 to 200,000 clones, with about three quarters observed a single time. Material: PBMCs. The receptors come from a middle-aged man in good health and CMV-seropositive.

The genes are TRBV28 and TRBJ2-5, with D maybe TRBD2 (6 bases). Germline CDR1 MDHEN, CDR2 SYDVKM. There are 14 residues in the CDR3. V gave up 7 bases and J gave up 4 bases, with 16 bases separating them. In DNA form, the CDR3 reads TGTGCCAGCACCGAGGCGGGGTCCGGAGAGACCCAGTACTTC. Protein sequence: CASTEAGSGETQYF.

This clone was observed a few times. The chain uses TRBV18 and TRBJ1-2, with 7 bases fitting TRBD1. Per the germline V gene, CDR1 is KGHSH and CDR2 is LQKENI. The ends lost 5 bases at V and 6 bases at J; junction bases unmatched: 6. The CDR3 loop spans 13 amino acids. This CDR3 reads CASSTQQGDGYTF. The DNA of the CDR3 is TGTGCCAGCTCAACTCAGCAGGGGGATGGCTACACCTTC.

The V call is TRBV9, the J call TRBJ2-4; 7 nucleotides line up with TRBD1. This CDR3 is built from 15 residues. The ends lost 5 bases at V and 2 bases at J; junction bases unmatched: 7. Per the germline V gene, CDR1 is SGDLS and CDR2 is YYNGEE. The CDR3 reads CASSQQGTTKNIQYF. The CDR3 bases are TGTGCCAGCAGTCAACAGGGGACGACCAAAAACATTCAGTACTTC.

This clone was seen just once. The V gene is TRBV9, the J gene TRBJ1-3, with 10 bases matching TRBD1. Germline CDR1 and CDR2: SGDLS and YYNGEE. This CDR3 spans 16 amino acids. The junction had 6 bases not matched to a gene; V was cut back by 4 bases and J by 2 bases. The CDR3 sequence is CASSFTGTGAGNTIYF. The CDR3 DNA is TGTGCCAGCAGCTTCACCGGGACAGGGGCTGGAAACACCATATATTTT.

As for this clone: The junction departs from germline at one end; a sequencing error may be responsible. The gene calls are TRBV7-9 and TRBJ2-2, with D perhaps TRBD1 (5 bases). Per germline, CDR1 SEHNR and CDR2 FQNEAQ (reference sequence). This CDR3 contains 15 residues. The CDR3 DNA follows: TGTTCCAGCAGCTTAGGCAGGGTTATGACCGGGGAGCTGTTTTTT. Translating it yields CSSSLGRVMTGELFF.

The chain links TRBV7-7 to TRBJ2-3, with 10 bases fitting TRBD2. V lost 5 bases and J lost 4; bases outside the gene matches: 6. The CDR3 extends over 15 amino acids. Germline values: CDR1 SSHAT, CDR2 FNYEAQ (reference sequence). CDR3: CASSIGTSDPDTQYF. In DNA form, the CDR3 reads TGTGCCAGCAGCATCGGGACTAGCGATCCAGATACGCAGTATTTT.

This chain uses TRBV5-4 with TRBJ2-7; D perhaps matches TRBD2 (6 bases). The germline V gene has CDR1 SGHNT and CDR2 YYREEE (reference sequence). Trimming removed 0 bases at V and 0 bases at J, with 13 bases between. CDR3 length: 16 residues. As DNA, the CDR3 is TGTGCCAGCAGCTTGGATCCAGCGGGCTTCTCCTACGAGCAGTACTTC. Translation gives CASSLDPAGFSYEQYF.

This sequence joins TRBV5-6 and TRBJ2-5, with D maybe TRBD1 (5 bases). The J call could be wrong; TRBJ2-7 is a better fit for the DNA end. The germline V gene has CDR1 SGHDT and CDR2 YYEEEE. This CDR3 has 14 amino acids. CDR3 bases: TGTGCCAGCAGCTTGGCCAGGGCAACCCACGAGCAGTACTTC. Protein sequence: CASSLARATHEQYF.

The chain joins TRBV5-4 to TRBJ2-7, with a weak D call TRBD2 (6 bases). Trimming removed 0 bases from V and 2 bases from J, with 12 bases in between. This CDR3 is 15 amino acids long. The germline V gene has CDR1 SGHNT and CDR2 YYREEE (reference sequence). The CDR3, as DNA: TGTGCCAGCAGCTTGGGTGGCGGGACGACCTACGAGCAGTACTTC. Amino acids: CASSLGGGTTYEQYF.

The chain employs TRBV7-8 and TRBJ2-1; 7 bases match TRBD2. Germline trimming cut 5 bases from V and 2 bases from J; bases unmatched to any gene: 6. The germline gives CDR1 SGHVS, CDR2 FQNEAQ. This CDR3 is 15 amino acids long. CDR3 loop: CASSGTSVAYNEQFF. The CDR3 DNA reads TGTGCCAGCAGCGGAACTAGCGTAGCCTACAATGAGCAGTTCTTC.

The gene calls are TRBV5-1 and TRBJ2-7, with D perhaps matching TRBD1 (6 bases). The CDR3 is 15 residues long. The V gene's germline CDR1 is SGHRS and CDR2 YFSETQ. V gave up 3 bases and J gave up 2 bases, with 15 bases separating them. The CDR3 region is CASSSSGRGAYEQYF. DNA of the CDR3: TGCGCCAGCAGCTCCAGCGGCAGGGGAGCCTACGAGCAGTACTTC.

The rearrangement links TRBV7-9 to TRBJ1-4; D is uncertain. Germline V gene lookup returns CDR1 SEHNR and CDR2 FQNEAQ (reference sequence). Deletions cut 5 bases from V and 0 bases from J, with 10 bases between. This CDR3 has 15 residues. The CDR3 sequence is CASSQNAATNEKLFF. The CDR3 nucleotides are TGTGCCAGCAGCCAAAACGCAGCAACTAATGAAAAACTGTTTTTT. Together with reference TRBV7-9 and TRBJ1-4, the CDR3 gives the full variable domain: DTGVSQNPRHKITKRGQNVTFRCDPISEHNRLYWYRQTLGQGPEFLTYFQNEAQLEKSRLLSDRFSAERPKGSFSTLEIQRTEQGDSAMYLCASSQNAATNEKLFFGSGTQLSVL.

DNA of the CDR3: TGCAGCGTGGGGACTAGCGGGAGTGGAGAGCAGTTCTTC. Translating gives CSVGTSGSGEQFF. The V call is TRBV29-1, the J call TRBJ2-1; 14 bases fit TRBD2. Germline CDR1 and CDR2: SQVTM and ANQGSEA. J was trimmed by 10 bases and V by 6 bases; bases with no gene match: 5. This CDR3 spans 13 amino acids.

A few counts support this clone. The chain recombines TRBV18 with TRBJ1-5, with unresolved D. The length of the CDR3 is 15 residues. V gave up 0 bases and J gave up 3 bases, with 9 bases separating them. Looked up from germline, CDR1 is KGHSH and CDR2 is LQKENI. The CDR3 DNA reads TGTGCCAGCTCACCACCGGGCCAGTTCAATCAGCCCCAGCATTTT. Its protein is CASSPPGQFNQPQHF.

This clone was observed once. This chain joins TRBV27 and TRBJ1-2; 10 bases are shared with TRBD1. Germline CDR1 MNHEY, CDR2 SMNVEV (reference sequence). The ends lost 5 bases at V and 5 bases at J; junction bases unmatched: 11. This CDR3 has 16 amino acids. This CDR3 is CASSKPPGQGWYGYTF. As DNA, the CDR3 is TGTGCCAGCAGTAAACCCCCGGGACAGGGGTGGTATGGCTACACCTTC.

This chain joins TRBV11-2 and TRBJ2-7; 7 bases map to TRBD2. V shed 2 bases and J 4 bases; nucleotides not matched to a gene: 8. This CDR3 is 15 amino acids long. Per germline, CDR1 SGHAT and CDR2 FQNNGV. The CDR3 sequence is CASSLMGGRGYEQYF. DNA of the CDR3: TGTGCCAGCAGCTTAATGGGAGGGCGGGGGTACGAGCAGTACTTC.

The chain employs TRBV2 and TRBJ1-2, with D uncertain. V dropped 7 bases and J dropped 4 bases, with 16 bases sitting between them. The CDR3 contains 14 residues. CDR1 and CDR2 (germline): SNHLY, FYNNEI. This CDR3 is CASTPAPGSYGYTF. The CDR3 coding sequence is TGTGCCAGCACTCCAGCCCCAGGATCCTATGGCTACACCTTC.

Notes on this clone: This sample includes further DNA sequences coding for the same CDR3. The rearrangement links TRBV5-1 to TRBJ1-1; tentatively, D is TRBD1 (6 bases). Germline V gene data show CDR1 as SGHRS and CDR2 as YFSETQ. The CDR3 spans 13 residues. V lost 3 bases and J lost 2, with 8 bases in between. The CDR3 reads CASSSGQNTEAFF. In nucleotides, the CDR3 is TGCGCCAGCAGCTCGGGACAAAACACTGAAGCTTTCTTT.

V and J are TRBV9 and TRBJ2-5, with D uncertain. Germline lookup yields CDR1 SGDLS and CDR2 YYNGEE. CDR3 size: 14 residues. The germline V and J ends were trimmed by 0 bases and 4 bases, with 10 bases remaining between them. The CDR3 sequence is CASSVASGGETQYF. The CDR3, as DNA: TGTGCCAGCAGCGTAGCGAGTGGCGGAGAGACCCAGTACTTC.

V gene TRBV2 combines with J gene TRBJ2-7; TRBD2 matches at 11 bases. The length of the CDR3 is 15 residues. Germline lookup yields CDR1 SNHLY and CDR2 FYNNEI. V was clipped by 5 bases and J by 7 bases; unmatched bases: 10. The CDR3 protein is CASSPSTSGIGEQYF. CDR3 in DNA: TGTGCCAGCAGTCCTTCGACTAGCGGGATTGGGGAGCAGTACTTC.

CDR3 in DNA: TGTGCCAGTAGTATCGGTTTTAACAATGAGCAGTTCTTC. Translated, it gives CASSIGFNNEQFF. The chain employs TRBV19 and TRBJ2-1, with unresolved D. The CDR3 is made up of 13 amino acids. V was trimmed by 3 bases and J by 5 bases, leaving 8 bases between them. From germline, CDR1 is LNHDA and CDR2 SQIVND (reference sequence).

The table lists this clone with a count of one. The chain uses TRBV27 and TRBJ1-2; 7 bases map to TRBD1. Germline-derived CDR1 and CDR2 are MNHEY and SMNVEV (reference sequence). Trimming at V came to 6 bases and at J to 6 bases, leaving 7 bases not matched to a gene. This CDR3 contains 13 residues. Here the CDR3 DNA reads TGTGCCAGCAGCCACGGGACAGAAAATGGCTACACCTTC. It is translated as CASSHGTENGYTF.

CDR3 sequence reads: CASGRRDEQFF. CDR3 nucleotide sequence: TGTGCCAGCGGCAGGCGGGATGAGCAGTTCTTC. The chain combines TRBV6-1 with TRBJ2-1, with D maybe TRBD2 (5 bases). CDR1 is MNHNS, CDR2 SASEGT, per germline. V lost 8 bases, J lost 8 bases, and 10 bases lay in between. This CDR3 contains 11 residues.

This clone was counted once. The genes are TRBV7-9 and TRBJ2-2; 10 positions agree with TRBD2. The CDR3 contains 16 residues. CDR1 SEHNR and CDR2 FQNEAQ come from the germline V gene (reference sequence). V was pared by 5 bases and J by 5 bases, with 8 bases of the junction left unmatched. This CDR3 reads CASSHGLAEITGELFF. DNA for the CDR3: TGTGCCAGCAGCCATGGACTAGCGGAAATAACCGGGGAGCTGTTTTTT.

This clone appeared a few times. The chain recombines TRBV5-1 with TRBJ1-2; 9 bases map to TRBD1. Germline V gene sequence: CDR1 SGHRS, CDR2 YFSETQ. This CDR3 is built from 15 residues. Trimming removed 3 bases from V and 8 bases from J; junction bases left unmatched: 11. The CDR3 reads CASSWGQGSFGGYTF. The CDR3 DNA sequence: TGCGCCAGCAGCTGGGGACAGGGCTCTTTTGGAGGCTACACCTTC.

This clone is a singleton in its sample. The J gene is TRBJ2-7, the V gene TRBV19; 11 positions agree with TRBD1. In germline, CDR1 is LNHDA, CDR2 SQIVND (reference sequence). The CDR3 sequence is 16 residues long. The trim removed 4 bases at V and 2 bases at J, leaving 7 bases unmatched. DNA for the CDR3: TGTGCCAGTAGTAGGAGCCCGGGACAGGGGGCCTACGAGCAGTACTTC. Its protein is CASSRSPGQGAYEQYF.

The V call is TRBV5-1, the J call TRBJ2-5, with D tentatively TRBD1 (6 bases). The CDR3 runs 14 residues. The V end lost 4 bases, the J end lost 2 bases, and 12 bases lay between the germline ends. CDR1 is SGHRS, CDR2 YFSETQ, per germline. The CDR3 loop reads CASSQGQWQETQYF. CDR3 DNA sequence: TGCGCCAGCAGCCAAGGACAGTGGCAAGAGACCCAGTACTTC.

The rearrangement uses TRBV7-9 and TRBJ2-1, with TRBD2 matching over 11 bases. The V gene end was trimmed by 7 bases and the J gene end by 3 bases; junction bases not matched to a gene: 8. The CDR3 has 16 amino acids. Germline assignment: CDR1 SEHNR and CDR2 FQNEAQ (reference sequence). The CDR3, as DNA: TGTGCCAGCACCCTGGGACTAGCGGAGAACTACAATGAGCAGTTCTTC. It translates to CASTLGLAENYNEQFF.

CDR3 sequence reads: CASSPAGPGSGEQFF. The CDR3 DNA sequence: TGTGCCAGCAGTCCAGCGGGCCCGGGATCCGGGGAGCAGTTCTTC. V usage is TRBV28 and J usage is TRBJ2-1, with D possibly being TRBD2 (6 bases). Deletions cut 5 bases from V and 10 bases from J, with 21 bases between. From germline, CDR1 is MDHEN and CDR2 SYDVKM. CDR3 length: 15 amino acids.

As regards this clone: The junction does not match germline at one end; this may be a read error. The chain employs TRBV7-7 and TRBJ2-1, with D possibly TRBD2 on 6 matching bases. CDR3 length equals 15 residues. The germline V gene has CDR1 SSHAT and CDR2 FNYEAQ (reference sequence). The CDR3 is CASSPGLREYNEQFF. The CDR3 DNA follows: TGTGCTAGCAGCCCCGGGCTACGGGAGTACAATGAGCAGTTCTTC.